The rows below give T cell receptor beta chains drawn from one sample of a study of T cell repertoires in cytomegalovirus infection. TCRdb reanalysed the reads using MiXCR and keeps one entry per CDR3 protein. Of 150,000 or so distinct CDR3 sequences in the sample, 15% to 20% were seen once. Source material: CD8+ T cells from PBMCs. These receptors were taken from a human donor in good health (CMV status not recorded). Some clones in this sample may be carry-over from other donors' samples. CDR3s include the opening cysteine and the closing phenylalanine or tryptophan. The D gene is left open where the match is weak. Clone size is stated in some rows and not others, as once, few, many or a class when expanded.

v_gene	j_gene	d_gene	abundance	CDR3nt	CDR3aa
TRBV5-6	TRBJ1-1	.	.	TGTGCCAGCAGCGTATGGGTGACAGCAAACACTGAAGCTTTCTTT	CASSVWVTANTEAFF
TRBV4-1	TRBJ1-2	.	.	TGCGCCAGCAGCCAAGTAAGCGGAGATGGCTACACCTTC	CASSQVSGDGYTF
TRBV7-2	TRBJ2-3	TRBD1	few	TGTGCCAGCAGCCCAAGGACAGGGGGCAATTCAGATACGCAGTATTTT	CASSPRTGGNSDTQYF
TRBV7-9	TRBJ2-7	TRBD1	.	TGTGCCAGCAGCTCATCCGGGACAGGGCATCGCGAGCAGTACTTC	CASSSSGTGHREQYF
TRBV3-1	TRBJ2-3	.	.	TGTGCCAGCAGCCAAGAGATAGCGGAGATCACAGATACGCAGTATTTT	CASSQEIAEITDTQYF
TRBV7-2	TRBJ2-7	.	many	TGTGCCAGCCCCAGCAGGGCAGGCCAGAACTACGAGCAGTACTTC	CASPSRAGQNYEQYF
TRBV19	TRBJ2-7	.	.	TGTGCCAGTAGCTTCCGGACACCGGGGCACATCTCCTACGAGCAGTACTTC	CASSFRTPGHISYEQYF
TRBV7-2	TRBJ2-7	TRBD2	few	TGTGCCAGTCAGGCTAGCGGGGTTCAGCAGTACTTC	CASQASGVQQYF
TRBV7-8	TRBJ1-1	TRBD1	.	TGTGCCAGCAGCTTAGTCTCCGGGACAGGGTTAGTAGAGACTGAAGCTTTCTTT	CASSLVSGTGLVETEAFF
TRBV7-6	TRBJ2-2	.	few	TGTGCCAGCAGCTTAGGGACTTTAGCGAACACCGGGGAGCTGTTTTTT	CASSLGTLANTGELFF
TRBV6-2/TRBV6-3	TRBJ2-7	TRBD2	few	TGTGCCAGCAGTTTCACTAGCGGGACAAATTCCTACGAGCAGTACTTC	CASSFTSGTNSYEQYF
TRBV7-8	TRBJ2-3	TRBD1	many	TGTGCCAGCAGCTTAGGTGGCAGGGGGCCGTTCACAGATACGCAGTATTTT	CASSLGGRGPFTDTQYF
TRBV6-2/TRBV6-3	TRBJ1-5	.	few	TGTGCCAGCGAACTTGGCAGCAATCAGCCCCAGCATTTT	CASELGSNQPQHF
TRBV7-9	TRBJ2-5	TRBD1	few	TGTGCCAGCAGCGAAAAGACAGGGGGCGGACGAGAGACCCAGTACTTC	CASSEKTGGGRETQYF
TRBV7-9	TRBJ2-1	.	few	TGTGCCAGCAGCTCCTCCCTACAGCACAATGAGCAGTTCTTC	CASSSSLQHNEQFF
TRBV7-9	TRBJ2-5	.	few	TGTGCCAGCAGCTTAAGTCAGGGACAAGAGACCCAGTACTTC	CASSLSQGQETQYF
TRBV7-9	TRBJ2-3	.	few	TGTGCCAGCAGCTTAGAAGGCGCTTCTAGCACAGATACGCAGTATTTT	CASSLEGASSTDTQYF
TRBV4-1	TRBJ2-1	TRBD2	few	TGCGCCAGCAGCGATACCGTAGCGGGGGGCCTCCGTGAGCAGTTCTTC	CASSDTVAGGLREQFF
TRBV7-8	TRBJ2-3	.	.	TGTGCCAGCAGCTTAAGCAGGGCGACAGATACGCAGTATTTT	CASSLSRATDTQYF
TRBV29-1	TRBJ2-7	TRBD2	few	TGCAGCGTTGGTAGCGGGAGGAGCTCCTACGAGCAGTACTTC	CSVGSGRSSYEQYF
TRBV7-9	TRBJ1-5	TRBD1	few	TGTGCCAGCAGCTCGGGGACAGGAAGCAATCAGCCCCAGCATTTT	CASSSGTGSNQPQHF
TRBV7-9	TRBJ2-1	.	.	TGTGCCAGCAGCCCCTCCTCGCTGAATGCCTACAATGAGCAGTTCTTC	CASSPSSLNAYNEQFF
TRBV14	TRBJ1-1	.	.	TGTGCCAGCAGCCAAGACGAAAGAGACAGCGGAATGAACACTGAAGCTTTCTTT	CASSQDERDSGMNTEAFF
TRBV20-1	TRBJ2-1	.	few	TGCAGTGCTAGAGATCGCCAGGGCTACAATGAGCAGTTCTTC	CSARDRQGYNEQFF
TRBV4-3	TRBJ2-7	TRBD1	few	TGCGCCAGCAGCCAAGCCGGACAGGGCACCTACGAGCAGTACTTC	CASSQAGQGTYEQYF
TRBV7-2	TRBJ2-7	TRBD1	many	TGTGCCAGCAGCCTCCCCTCAGGGGGTCCCTCCTACGAGCAGTACTTC	CASSLPSGGPSYEQYF
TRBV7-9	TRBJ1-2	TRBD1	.	TGTGCCAGCAGCATGACAGGGGAGGAAACAGTAAATGGCTACACCTTC	CASSMTGEETVNGYTF
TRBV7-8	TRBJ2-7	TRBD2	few	TGTGCCAGCAGCGCGGGGGACGGGGGGTACGAGCAGTACTTC	CASSAGDGGYEQYF